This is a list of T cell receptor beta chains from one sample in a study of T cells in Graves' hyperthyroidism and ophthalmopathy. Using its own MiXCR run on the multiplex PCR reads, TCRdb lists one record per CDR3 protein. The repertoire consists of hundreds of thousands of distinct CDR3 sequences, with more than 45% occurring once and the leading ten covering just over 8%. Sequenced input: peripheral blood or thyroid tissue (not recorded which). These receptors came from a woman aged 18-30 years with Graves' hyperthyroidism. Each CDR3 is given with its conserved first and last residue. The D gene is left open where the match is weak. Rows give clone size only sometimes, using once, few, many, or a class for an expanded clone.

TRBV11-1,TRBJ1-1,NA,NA,TGTGCCAGCAGCCTATCGGGCCTGGCAGGGGCTTTCTTT,CASSLSGLAGAFF
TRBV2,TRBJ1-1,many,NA,TGTGCCAGCAGTCTTACGGTGAGCACTGAAGCTTTCTTT,CASSLTVSTEAFF
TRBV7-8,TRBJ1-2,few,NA,TGTGCCAGCAGTTCCCTAAGGGGGTCGAACTATGGCTACACCTTC,CASSSLRGSNYGYTF
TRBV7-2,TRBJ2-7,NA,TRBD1,TGTGCCAGCAGCTCCTGGGACAGGGGTACCTACGAGCAGTACTTC,CASSSWDRGTYEQYF
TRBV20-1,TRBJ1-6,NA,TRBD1,TGCAGTGCTAACCCGGTCCGGGACAGGGTCTCACCCCTCCACTTT,CSANPVRDRVSPLHF
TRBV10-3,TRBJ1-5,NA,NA,TGTGCCATCAGTGAGGGGGCCAGGCAACAGCCCCAGCATTTT,CAISEGARQQPQHF
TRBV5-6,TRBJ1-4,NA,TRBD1,TGTGCCAGCAGCCTACTAAGGGACAGCCGTAATGAAAAACTGTTTTTT,CASSLLRDSRNEKLFF
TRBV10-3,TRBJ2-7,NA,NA,TGTGCCATCACTGGGCATAGAGCCTACGAGCAGTACTTC,CAITGHRAYEQYF
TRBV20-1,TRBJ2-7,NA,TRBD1,TGCAGTGCTTCAGCAGAGACAGGGTCCTACGAGCAGTACTTC,CSASAETGSYEQYF
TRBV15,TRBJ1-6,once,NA,TGTGCCACCAGCAGCGTCCGGGAAAAAGGATCACCCCTCCACTTT,CATSSVREKGSPLHF
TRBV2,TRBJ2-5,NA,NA,TGTGCCAGCAGTTTAGGACAGCAAGGGACCCAGTACTTC,CASSLGQQGTQYF
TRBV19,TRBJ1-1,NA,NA,TGTGCCAGTAGCCCTGTCACCGAAACGGGGGCTTTCTTT,CASSPVTETGAFF
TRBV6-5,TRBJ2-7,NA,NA,TGTGCCAGCAGCCTCGGGAGTCAGTACGAGCAGTACTTC,CASSLGSQYEQYF
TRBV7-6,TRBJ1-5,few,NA,TGTGCCAGCAGCTTAGGCCTCGATAGCAATCAGCCCCAGCATTTT,CASSLGLDSNQPQHF
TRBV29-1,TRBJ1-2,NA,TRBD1,TGCAGCGCAGCCGGGACAGGTGTGTATGGCTACACCTTC,CSAAGTGVYGYTF
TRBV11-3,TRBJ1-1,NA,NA,TGTGCCAGCGGGGCTACCCATCGGGGAACTGAAGCTTTCTTT,CASGATHRGTEAFF
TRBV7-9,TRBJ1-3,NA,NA,TGTGCCAGCAGCCGGGGACTTTCTGGAAACACCATATATTTT,CASSRGLSGNTIYF
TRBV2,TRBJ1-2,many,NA,TGTGCCAGCGCGAAGGTGGGGTGGGGCTACACCTTC,CASAKVGWGYTF
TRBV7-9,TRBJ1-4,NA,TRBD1,TGTGCCAGCAGCCTGACAGGGCGAAATGAAAAACTGTTTTTT,CASSLTGRNEKLFF
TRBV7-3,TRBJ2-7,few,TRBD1,TGTGCCAGCAGCTTGGCCGTTAGGGGGCTTGGCGAGCAGTACTTC,CASSLAVRGLGEQYF
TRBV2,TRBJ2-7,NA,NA,TGTGCCAGCAGCCAAGAGGGAGTAACCTACGAGCAGTACTTC,CASSQEGVTYEQYF
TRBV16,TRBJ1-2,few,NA,TGTGCCAGCAGCAATCGAGAGGGACCCTACTATGGCTACACCTTC,CASSNREGPYYGYTF
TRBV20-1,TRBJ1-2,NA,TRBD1,TGCAGTGCTAGAGAGCCAGGGGGGACTTATGGCTACACCTTC,CSAREPGGTYGYTF
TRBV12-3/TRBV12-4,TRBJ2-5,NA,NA,TGTGCCAGCACTTATTCAATAGGAGGGGAGACCCAGTACTTC,CASTYSIGGETQYF
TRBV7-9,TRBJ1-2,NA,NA,TGTGCCAGCAGCCTAAAAGGACAGAATGGCTATGGCTACACCTTC,CASSLKGQNGYGYTF
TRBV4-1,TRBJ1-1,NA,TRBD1,TGCGCCAGCAGCCTCAGGACAGGGAGCACTGAAGCTTTCTTT,CASSLRTGSTEAFF
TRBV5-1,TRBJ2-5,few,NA,TGCGCCAGCAGCCCGATCCCGGGACAAGATCAAGAGACCCAGTACTTC,CASSPIPGQDQETQYF
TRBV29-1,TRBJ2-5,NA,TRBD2,TGCAGCCTTGCGGGGGGACTTCAAGAGACCCAGTACTTC,CSLAGGLQETQYF